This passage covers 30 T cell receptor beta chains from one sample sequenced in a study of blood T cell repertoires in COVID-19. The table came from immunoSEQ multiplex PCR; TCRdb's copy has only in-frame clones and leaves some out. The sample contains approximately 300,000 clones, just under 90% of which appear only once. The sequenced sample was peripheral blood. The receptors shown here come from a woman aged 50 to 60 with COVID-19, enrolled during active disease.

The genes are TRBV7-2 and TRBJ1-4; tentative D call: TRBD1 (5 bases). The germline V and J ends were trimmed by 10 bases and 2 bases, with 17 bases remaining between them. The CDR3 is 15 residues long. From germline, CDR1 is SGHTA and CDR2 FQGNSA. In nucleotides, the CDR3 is TGTGCCACTAGGGGTGGGGGGACGACTAATGAAAAACTGTTTTTT. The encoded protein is CATRGGGTTNEKLFF.

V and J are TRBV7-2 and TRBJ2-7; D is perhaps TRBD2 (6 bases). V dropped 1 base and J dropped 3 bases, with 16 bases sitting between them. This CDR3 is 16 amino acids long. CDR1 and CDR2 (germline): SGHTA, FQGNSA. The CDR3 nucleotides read TGTGCCAGCAGCTTAGGTGGCGGAGGAGGGCTCTACGAGCAGTACTTC. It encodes CASSLGGGGGLYEQYF.

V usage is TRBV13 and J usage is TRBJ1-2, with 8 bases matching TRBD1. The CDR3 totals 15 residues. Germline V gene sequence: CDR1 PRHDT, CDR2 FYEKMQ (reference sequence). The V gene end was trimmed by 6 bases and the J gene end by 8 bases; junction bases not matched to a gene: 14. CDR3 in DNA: TGTGCCAGCAGTCAAGGCGGACAGGGCTGGTGGGGCTACACCTTC. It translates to CASSQGGQGWWGYTF.

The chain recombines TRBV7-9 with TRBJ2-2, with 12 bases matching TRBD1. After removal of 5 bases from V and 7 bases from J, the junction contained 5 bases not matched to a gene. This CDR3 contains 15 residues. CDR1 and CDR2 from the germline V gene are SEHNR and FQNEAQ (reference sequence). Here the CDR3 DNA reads TGTGCCAGCAGCCCCGGGACAGGGGGCTTCGGGGAGCTGTTTTTT. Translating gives CASSPGTGGFGELFF.

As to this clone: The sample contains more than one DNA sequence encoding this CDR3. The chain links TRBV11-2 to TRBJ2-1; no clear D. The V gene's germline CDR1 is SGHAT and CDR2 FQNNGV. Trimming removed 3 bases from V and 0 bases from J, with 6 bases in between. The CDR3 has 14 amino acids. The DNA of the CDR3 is TGTGCCAGCAGCTTCCGAGGCTCCTACAATGAGCAGTTCTTC. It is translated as CASSFRGSYNEQFF.

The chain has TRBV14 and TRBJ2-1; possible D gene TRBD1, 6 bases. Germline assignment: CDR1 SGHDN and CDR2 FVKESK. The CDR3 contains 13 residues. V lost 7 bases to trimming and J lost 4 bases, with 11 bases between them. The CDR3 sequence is CASTGQIYNEQFF. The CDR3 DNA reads TGTGCCAGCACCGGACAGATTTACAATGAGCAGTTCTTC.

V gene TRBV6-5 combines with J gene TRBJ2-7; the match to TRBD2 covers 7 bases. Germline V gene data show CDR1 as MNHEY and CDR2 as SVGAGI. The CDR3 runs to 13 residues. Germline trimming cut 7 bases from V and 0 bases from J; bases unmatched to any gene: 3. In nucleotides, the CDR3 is TGTGCCAGCATTGCGGGAGACTCCTACGAGCAGTACTTC. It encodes CASIAGDSYEQYF.

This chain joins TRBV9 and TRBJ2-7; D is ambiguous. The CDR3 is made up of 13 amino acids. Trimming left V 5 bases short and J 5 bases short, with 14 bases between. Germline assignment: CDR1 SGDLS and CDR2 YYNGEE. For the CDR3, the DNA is TGTGCCAGCAGTGACACCAACGGAAACGAGCAGTACTTC. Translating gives CASSDTNGNEQYF.

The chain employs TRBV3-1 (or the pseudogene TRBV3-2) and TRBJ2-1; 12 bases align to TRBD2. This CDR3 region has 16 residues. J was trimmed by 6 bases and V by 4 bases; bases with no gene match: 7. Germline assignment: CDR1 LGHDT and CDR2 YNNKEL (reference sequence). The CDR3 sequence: CASSLFLAGGRNEQFF. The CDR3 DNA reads TGTGCCAGCAGCCTTTTTCTAGCGGGAGGGCGCAATGAGCAGTTCTTC.

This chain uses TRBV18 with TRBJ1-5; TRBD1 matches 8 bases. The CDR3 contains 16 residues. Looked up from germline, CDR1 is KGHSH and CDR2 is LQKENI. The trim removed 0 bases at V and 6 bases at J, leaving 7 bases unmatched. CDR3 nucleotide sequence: TGTGCCAGCTCACCACCAAGACAGGGGACCATTCAGCCCCAGCATTTT. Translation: CASSPPRQGTIQPQHF.

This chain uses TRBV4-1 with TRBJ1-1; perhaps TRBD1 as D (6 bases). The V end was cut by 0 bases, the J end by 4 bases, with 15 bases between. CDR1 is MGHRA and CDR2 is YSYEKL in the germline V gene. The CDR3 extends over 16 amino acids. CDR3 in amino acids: CASSQDQDSILTEAFF. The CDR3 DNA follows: TGCGCCAGCAGCCAAGATCAGGACAGTATTCTCACTGAAGCTTTCTTT.

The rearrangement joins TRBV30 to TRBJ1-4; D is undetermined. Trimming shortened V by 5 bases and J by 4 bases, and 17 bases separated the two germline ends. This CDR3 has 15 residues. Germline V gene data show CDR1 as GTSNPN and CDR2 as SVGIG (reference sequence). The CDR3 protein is CAWSRTGLLNEKLFF. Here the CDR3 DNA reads TGTGCCTGGTCGAGGACGGGATTACTTAATGAAAAACTGTTTTTT. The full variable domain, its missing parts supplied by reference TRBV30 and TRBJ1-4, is SQTIHQWPATLVQPVGSPLSLECTVEGTSNPNLYWYRQAAGRGLQLLFYSVGIGQISSEVPQNLSASRPQDRQFILSSKKLLLSDSGFYLCAWSRTGLLNEKLFFGSGTQLSVL.

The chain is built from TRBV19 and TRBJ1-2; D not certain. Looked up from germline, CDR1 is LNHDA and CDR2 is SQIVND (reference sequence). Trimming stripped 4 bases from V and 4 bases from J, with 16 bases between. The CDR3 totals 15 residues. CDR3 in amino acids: CASSTNPGPLYGYTF. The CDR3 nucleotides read TGTGCCAGTAGTACAAATCCCGGTCCACTCTATGGCTACACCTTC.

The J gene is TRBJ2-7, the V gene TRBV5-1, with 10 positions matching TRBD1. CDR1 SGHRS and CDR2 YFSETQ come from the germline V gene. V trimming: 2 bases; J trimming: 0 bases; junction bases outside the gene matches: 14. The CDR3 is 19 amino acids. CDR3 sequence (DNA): TGCGCCAGCAGCTTCACTCGAGCCCGGGACAGGGGAAACTCCTACGAGCAGTACTTC. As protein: CASSFTRARDRGNSYEQYF.

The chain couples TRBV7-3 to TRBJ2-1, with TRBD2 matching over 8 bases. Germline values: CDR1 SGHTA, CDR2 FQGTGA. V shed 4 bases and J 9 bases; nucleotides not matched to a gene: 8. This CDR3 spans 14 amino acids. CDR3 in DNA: TGTGCCAGCAGCTCCGGGACTAGGGGAGGTGAGCAGTTCTTC. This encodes CASSSGTRGGEQFF.

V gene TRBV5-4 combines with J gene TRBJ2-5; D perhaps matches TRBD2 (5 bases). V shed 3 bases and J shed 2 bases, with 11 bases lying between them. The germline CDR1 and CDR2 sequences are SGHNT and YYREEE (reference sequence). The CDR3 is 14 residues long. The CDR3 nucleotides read TGTGCCAGCAGCTCAGATAGCGTACAAGAGACCCAGTACTTC. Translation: CASSSDSVQETQYF.

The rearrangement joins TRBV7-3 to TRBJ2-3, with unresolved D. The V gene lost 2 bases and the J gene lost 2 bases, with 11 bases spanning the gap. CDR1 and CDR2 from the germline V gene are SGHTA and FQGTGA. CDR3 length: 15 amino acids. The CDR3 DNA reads TGTGCCAGCAGCTTAGAGGCTTTCTCCACAGATACGCAGTATTTT. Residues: CASSLEAFSTDTQYF.

Here the CDR3 DNA reads TGTGCCAGTAGTATCGGCAGGCAAAATCAGCCCCAGCATTTT. This codes for CASSIGRQNQPQHF. The chain employs TRBV19 and TRBJ1-5; D unresolved. CDR1 LNHDA and CDR2 SQIVND come from the germline V gene (reference sequence). The V gene lost 3 bases and the J gene lost 4 bases, with 10 bases spanning the gap. This CDR3 contains 14 residues.

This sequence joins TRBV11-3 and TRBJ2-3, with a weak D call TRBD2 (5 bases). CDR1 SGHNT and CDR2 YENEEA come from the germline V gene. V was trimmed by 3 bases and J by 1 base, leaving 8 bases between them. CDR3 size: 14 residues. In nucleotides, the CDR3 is TGTGCCAGCAGCTTGAGGCGGGGCACAGATACGCAGTATTTT. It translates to CASSLRRGTDTQYF.

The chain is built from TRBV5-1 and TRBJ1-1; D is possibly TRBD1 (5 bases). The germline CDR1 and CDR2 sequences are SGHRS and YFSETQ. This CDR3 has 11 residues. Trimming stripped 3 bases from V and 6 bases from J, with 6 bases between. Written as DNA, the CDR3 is TGCGCCAGCAGCTCCAGGGCTGAAGCTTTCTTT. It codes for CASSSRAEAFF.

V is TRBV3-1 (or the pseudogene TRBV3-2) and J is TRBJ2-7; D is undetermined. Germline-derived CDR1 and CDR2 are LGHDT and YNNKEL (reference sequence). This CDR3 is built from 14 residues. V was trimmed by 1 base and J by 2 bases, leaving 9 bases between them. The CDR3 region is CASSQGSVTYEQYF. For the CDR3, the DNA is TGTGCCAGCAGCCAAGGCAGCGTCACCTACGAGCAGTACTTC.

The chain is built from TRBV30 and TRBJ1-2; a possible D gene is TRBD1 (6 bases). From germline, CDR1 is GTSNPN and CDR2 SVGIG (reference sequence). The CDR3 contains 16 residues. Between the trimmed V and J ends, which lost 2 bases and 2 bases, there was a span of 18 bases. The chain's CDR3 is CAWSFHGTQGNYGYTF. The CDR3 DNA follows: TGTGCCTGGAGTTTTCACGGGACGCAGGGGAACTATGGCTACACCTTC.

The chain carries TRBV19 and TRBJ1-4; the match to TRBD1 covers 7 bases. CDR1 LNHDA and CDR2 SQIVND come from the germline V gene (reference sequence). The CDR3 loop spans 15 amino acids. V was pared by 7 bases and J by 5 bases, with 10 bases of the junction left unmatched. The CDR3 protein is CASKTGTVENEKLFF. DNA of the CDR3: TGTGCCAGTAAAACGGGGACAGTCGAAAATGAAAAACTGTTTTTT.

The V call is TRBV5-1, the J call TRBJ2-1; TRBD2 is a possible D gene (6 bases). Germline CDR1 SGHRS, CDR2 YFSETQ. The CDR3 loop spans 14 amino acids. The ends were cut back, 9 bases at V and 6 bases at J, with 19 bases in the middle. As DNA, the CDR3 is TGCGCCACCAGAGGTCTACTAGCAGGCAATGAGCAGTTCTTC. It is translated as CATRGLLAGNEQFF.

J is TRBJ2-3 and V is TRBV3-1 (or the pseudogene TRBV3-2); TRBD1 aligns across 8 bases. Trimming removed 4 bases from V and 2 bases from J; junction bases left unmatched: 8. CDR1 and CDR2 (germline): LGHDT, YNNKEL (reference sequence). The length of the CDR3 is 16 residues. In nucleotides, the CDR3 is TGTGCCAGCAGCCCCCGAACAGGGGGACACACAGATACGCAGTATTTT. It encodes CASSPRTGGHTDTQYF.

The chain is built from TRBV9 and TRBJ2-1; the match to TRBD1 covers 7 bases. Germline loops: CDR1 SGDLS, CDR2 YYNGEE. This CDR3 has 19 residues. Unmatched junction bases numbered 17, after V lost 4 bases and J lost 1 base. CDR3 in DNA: TGTGCCAGCAGCCTACAGACAGGGCAGGCAGGCGGTTCCTACAATGAGCAGTTCTTC. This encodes CASSLQTGQAGGSYNEQFF.

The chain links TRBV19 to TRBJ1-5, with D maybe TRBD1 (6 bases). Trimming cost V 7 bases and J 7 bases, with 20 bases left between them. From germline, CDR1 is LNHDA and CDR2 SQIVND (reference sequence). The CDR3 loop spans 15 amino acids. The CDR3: CASIGWGGMGQPQHF. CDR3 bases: TGTGCCAGTATCGGTTGGGGGGGCATGGGGCAGCCCCAGCATTTT.

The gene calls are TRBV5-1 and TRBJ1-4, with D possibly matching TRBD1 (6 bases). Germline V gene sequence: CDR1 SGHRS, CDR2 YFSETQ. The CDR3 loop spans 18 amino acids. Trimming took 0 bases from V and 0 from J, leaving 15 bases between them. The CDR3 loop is CASSLDRAPLATNEKLFF. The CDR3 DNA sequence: TGCGCCAGCAGCTTGGACAGGGCCCCACTTGCAACTAATGAAAAACTGTTTTTT.

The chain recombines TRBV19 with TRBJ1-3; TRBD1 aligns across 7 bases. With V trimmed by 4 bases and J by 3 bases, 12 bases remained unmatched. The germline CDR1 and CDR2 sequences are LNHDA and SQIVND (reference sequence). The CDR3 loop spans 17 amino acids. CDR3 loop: CASSTSFQGGGGNTIYF. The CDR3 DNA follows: TGTGCCAGTAGTACCTCCTTCCAGGGGGGCGGTGGAAACACCATATATTTT.

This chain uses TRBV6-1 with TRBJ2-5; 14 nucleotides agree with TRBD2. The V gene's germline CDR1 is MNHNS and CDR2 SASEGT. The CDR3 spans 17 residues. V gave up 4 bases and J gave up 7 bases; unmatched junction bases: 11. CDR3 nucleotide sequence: TGTGCCAGCAGTGGAACGGGACTAGCGGGAGATTATGGGACCCAGTACTTC. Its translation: CASSGTGLAGDYGTQYF.